Shown below are 25 T cell receptor beta chains from a single sample sequenced in a study of T cells after yellow fever vaccination. TCRdb re-analysed the 5' RACE reads in MiXCR, keeping a single row per CDR3 protein. The sample includes some 260,000 distinct CDR3 sequences, roughly 5% of them seen just once. The sequencing here drew on CD4+ T cells sorted from PBMCs, taken on the day of the yellow fever booster vaccination. The receptors come from a man aged 18 to 30 who received the YFV17D yellow fever vaccine.

This clonotype showed up just a few times. The chain joins TRBV29-1 to TRBJ2-7, with D possibly TRBD1 on 6 matching bases. Germline CDR1 SQVTM, CDR2 ANQGSEA. V lost 0 bases and J lost 3, with 9 bases in between. This CDR3 is 13 amino acids long. The CDR3 nucleotides are TGCAGCGTTGAAGATTTCAGGGGCTACGAGCAGTACTTC. It codes for CSVEDFRGYEQYF.

V is TRBV24-1 and J is TRBJ2-1; TRBD2 matches at 8 bases. J gave up 7 bases and V 7 bases, and 5 bases lay outside the gene matches. Germline-derived CDR1 and CDR2 are KGHDR and SFDVKD. The CDR3 length is 13 residues. CDR3: CATRRGDGNEQFF. Here the CDR3 DNA reads TGTGCCACCAGGCGGGGGGACGGGAATGAGCAGTTCTTC.

In this sample, this clonotype turned up a few times. The rearrangement uses TRBV5-1 and TRBJ2-1; 10 positions match TRBD1. Looked up from germline, CDR1 is SGHRS and CDR2 is YFSETQ. The CDR3 extends over 15 amino acids. V gave up 3 bases and J gave up 6 bases; unmatched junction bases: 6. CDR3 region: CASSYPGQGSNEQFF. The CDR3 region has the DNA TGCGCCAGCAGCTACCCGGGACAGGGGTCCAATGAGCAGTTCTTC. Full variable domain (missing parts from reference TRBV5-1 and TRBJ2-1): KAGVTQTPRYLIKTRGQQVTLSCSPISGHRSVSWYQQTPGQGLQFLFEYFSETQRNKGNFPGRFSGRQFSNSRSEMNVSTLELGDSALYLCASSYPGQGSNEQFFGPGTRLTVL.

This clonotype was seen repeatedly, ten times or more. DNA for the CDR3: TGCGCCAGCAGCCAAGCCCGACACTCGAACACCGGGGAGCTGTTTTTT. Translated, it gives CASSQARHSNTGELFF. The chain combines TRBV4-3 with TRBJ2-2; D is undetermined. V lost 1 base and J 0 bases, leaving 9 bases between the germline ends. The CDR3 spans 16 residues. Germline CDR1 LGHNA, CDR2 YSLEER.

The J gene is TRBJ1-2, the V gene TRBV5-1; no clear D. Germline V lookup: CDR1 SGHRS, CDR2 YFSETQ. Trimming removed 4 bases at V and 4 bases at J, with 11 bases between. This CDR3 is 13 amino acids long. The CDR3 DNA reads as TGCGCCAGCAGCGTGACTTTTGCCTATGGCTACACCTTC. This encodes CASSVTFAYGYTF.

This clonotype was observed many times. CDR3 sequence: CSGRAGLIAKNIQYF. For the CDR3, the DNA is TGCAGTGGTCGAGCAGGACTAATAGCCAAAAACATTCAGTACTTC. This sequence joins TRBV20-1 and TRBJ2-4, with D perhaps TRBD2 (6 bases). The V gene lost 7 bases and the J gene lost 0 bases, with 16 bases spanning the gap. This CDR3 comprises 15 residues. Germline CDR1 and CDR2: DFQATT and SNEGSKA (reference sequence).

This clonotype was detected only a few times. V and J are TRBV7-3 and TRBJ1-2; no definite D call. This CDR3 is built from 15 residues. V lost 5 bases and J 8 bases, leaving 21 bases between the germline ends. CDR1 and CDR2 (germline): SGHTA, FQGTGA. In nucleotides, the CDR3 is TGTGCCAGCAGCCCCCGGGTTCTTTCCTTGGACGGCTACACCTTC. Its translation is CASSPRVLSLDGYTF.

The rearrangement uses TRBV5-1 and TRBJ1-2; TRBD1 matches at 9 bases. CDR3 length: 16 residues. Germline values: CDR1 SGHRS, CDR2 YFSETQ. V shed 4 bases and J 6 bases; nucleotides not matched to a gene: 13. The CDR3 coding sequence is TGCGCCAGCAGCGCCCTCACTACAGGGGGCGGAAATGGCTACACCTTC. This gives the protein CASSALTTGGGNGYTF.

The chain links TRBV5-6 to TRBJ1-2; D is unresolved. The CDR3 sequence is 15 residues long. CDR1 SGHDT and CDR2 YYEEEE come from the germline V gene. Trimming left V 4 bases short and J 6 bases short, with 19 bases between. The CDR3 DNA is TGTGCCAGCAGCCTCGGTACCAGATGGGGTAATGGCTACACCTTC. This gives the protein CASSLGTRWGNGYTF.

The chain has TRBV4-3 and TRBJ1-6; D may be TRBD1 (5 bases). V gave up 1 base and J gave up 3 bases, with 10 bases separating them. The CDR3 is made up of 16 amino acids. The germline V gene encodes CDR1 LGHNA and CDR2 YSLEER. Here the CDR3 reads CASSQGSTVYNSPLHF. CDR3 DNA sequence: TGCGCCAGCAGCCAAGGTTCGACAGTCTATAATTCACCCCTCCACTTT.

Ten or more counts support this clonotype. This chain uses TRBV4-3 with TRBJ2-5; no clear D gene. The V gene lost 4 bases and the J gene lost 6 bases, with 12 bases spanning the gap. The V gene's germline CDR1 is LGHNA and CDR2 YSLEER. This CDR3 spans 13 amino acids. Written as DNA, the CDR3 is TGCGCCAGCAGCCGTGGCCTACAGAAGACCCAGTACTTC. It translates to CASSRGLQKTQYF.

This clonotype has a handful of counts. The genes are TRBV5-6 and TRBJ2-6; maybe TRBD1 (6 bases). The length of the CDR3 is 17 residues. The V end was cut by 4 bases, the J end by 4 bases, with 18 bases between. Germline loops: CDR1 SGHDT, CDR2 YYEEEE. CDR3 sequence: CASSPRGPVQGANVLTF. Here the CDR3 DNA reads TGTGCCAGCAGCCCCAGGGGCCCAGTACAGGGGGCCAACGTCCTGACTTTC.

This chain uses TRBV12-3 or TRBV12-4 with TRBJ2-5, with TRBD1 matching 8 bases. The ends lost 4 bases at V and 4 bases at J; junction bases unmatched: 5. There are 14 residues in the CDR3. In DNA, the CDR3 is TGTGCCAGCAGTTATCACAGGGGGGTAGAGACCCAGTACTTC. Its translation is CASSYHRGVETQYF.

At least ten counts were recorded for this clonotype. This chain links TRBV20-1 with TRBJ2-1; 9 bases are shared with TRBD2. J gave up 6 bases and V 6 bases, and 6 bases lay outside the gene matches. CDR1 is DFQATT and CDR2 is SNEGSKA in the germline V gene (reference sequence). The CDR3 runs to 13 residues. CDR3 protein: CSAAGTSLNEQFF. CDR3 in DNA: TGCAGTGCAGCCGGGACTAGCCTCAATGAGCAGTTCTTC.

This clonotype was seen repeatedly, ten times or more. The chain carries TRBV2 and TRBJ1-1, with D possibly TRBD1 on 5 matching bases. Trimming removed 8 bases from V and 11 bases from J, with 24 bases in between. The CDR3 spans 14 residues. In germline, CDR1 is SNHLY, CDR2 FYNNEI. This CDR3 reads CASALPGRLVRAFF. DNA of the CDR3: TGTGCCAGCGCTCTTCCGGGACGCCTGGTCCGGGCTTTCTTT.

Many counts were recorded for this clonotype. V usage is TRBV29-1 and J usage is TRBJ2-5, with D possibly TRBD1 on 5 matching bases. This CDR3 is built from 12 residues. V dropped 3 bases and J dropped 7 bases, with 12 bases sitting between them. Germline lookup yields CDR1 SQVTM and CDR2 ANQGSEA. CDR3 bases: TGCAGCGTTGAGAGGCAGGGTGGGACCCAGTACTTC. Encoded protein: CSVERQGGTQYF. Full variable domain (rest looked up from reference TRBV29-1 and TRBJ2-5): SAVISQKPSRDICQRGTSLTIQCQVDSQVTMMFWYRQQPGQSLTLIATANQGSEATYESGFVIDKFPISRPNLTFSTLTVSNMSPEDSSIYLCSVERQGGTQYFGPGTRLLVL.

This clonotype was seen more than once but under ten times. The chain is built from TRBV2 and TRBJ2-1; 7 bases agree with TRBD2. Germline V gives CDR1 SNHLY, CDR2 FYNNEI. V lost 6 bases to trimming and J lost 6 bases; unmatched junction nucleotides: 5. The CDR3 has 13 residues. In DNA form, the CDR3 reads TGTGCCAGCAGGCTAGCGGCGACCAATGAGCAGTTCTTC. The encoded protein is CASRLAATNEQFF.

This clonotype turned up a few times. The gene calls are TRBV6-2 or TRBV6-3 and TRBJ2-2; D is perhaps TRBD1 (6 bases). CDR1 and CDR2 (germline): MNHEY, SVGEGT. V lost 2 bases to trimming and J lost 6 bases, with 25 bases between them. This CDR3 region has 19 residues. CDR3 residues: CASSYPPAHTGSVAGELFF. In DNA, the CDR3 is TGTGCCAGCAGTTACCCCCCGGCACATACAGGGAGCGTGGCCGGGGAGCTGTTTTTT.

This clonotype has at least ten counts. The rearrangement joins TRBV11-2 to TRBJ2-6, with D maybe TRBD1 (6 bases). Germline assignment: CDR1 SGHAT and CDR2 FQNNGV. The CDR3 loop spans 20 amino acids. With 2 bases removed from V and 1 base from J, the gap between germline ends came to 21 bases. The chain's CDR3 is CASSLRWAGEGSSGANVLTF. Written as DNA, the CDR3 is TGTGCCAGCAGCTTACGGTGGGCAGGGGAAGGTAGTTCTGGGGCCAACGTCCTGACTTTC.

V is TRBV23-1 and J is TRBJ2-5, with D possibly matching TRBD2 (6 bases). TRBV23-1 carries the ORF label, with uncertain function. The CDR3 loop spans 17 amino acids. Trimming removed 0 bases from V and 1 base from J, with 15 bases in between. DNA for the CDR3: TGCGCCAGCAGTCAATCGTATGCGGGGATTTCCCAAGAGACCCAGTACTTC. Its protein product is CASSQSYAGISQETQYF.

The CDR3 loop reads CASQDRFNQPQHF. The CDR3 bases are TGTGCCAGCCAGGACAGATTCAATCAGCCCCAGCATTTT. This chain joins TRBV6-2 or TRBV6-3 and TRBJ1-5; possible D gene TRBD1, 6 bases. V lost 8 bases and J 3 bases, leaving 11 bases between the germline ends. Germline CDR1 is MNHEY and CDR2 is SVGEGT. The CDR3 runs to 13 residues.

Ten or more counts support this clonotype. The chain has TRBV27 and TRBJ2-3; TRBD2 aligns across 15 bases. Germline loops: CDR1 MNHEY, CDR2 SMNVEV (reference sequence). The CDR3 consists of 17 residues. The ends lost 4 bases at V and 7 bases at J; junction bases unmatched: 9. CDR3: CASSSPWTSGGGYTQYF. CDR3 sequence (DNA): TGTGCCAGCAGTTCCCCTTGGACTAGCGGGGGGGGTTATACGCAGTATTTT.

This clonotype turned up a few times. The chain recombines TRBV4-1 with TRBJ1-6; D perhaps matches TRBD1 (5 bases). Germline CDR1 reads MGHRA; CDR2 reads YSYEKL. The CDR3 extends over 13 amino acids. V was clipped by 6 bases and J by 9 bases, with 12 bases between them. CDR3 nucleotide sequence: TGCGCCAGCAGAGGGGAGGTGGGTTCACCCCTCCACTTT. It translates to CASRGEVGSPLHF.

This chain joins TRBV18 and TRBJ2-7, with a weak D call TRBD1 (5 bases). Germline V gene data show CDR1 as KGHSH and CDR2 as LQKENI. V dropped 3 bases and J dropped 1 base, with 7 bases sitting between them. The CDR3 extends over 13 amino acids. The CDR3 coding sequence is TGTGCCAGCTCACCCGCAGGGTCCTACGAGCAGTACTTC. Protein sequence: CASSPAGSYEQYF.

This clonotype was seen many times. V gene TRBV7-2 combines with J gene TRBJ2-7, with TRBD1 matching over 7 bases. Germline-derived CDR1 and CDR2 are SGHTA and FQGNSA. The J segment lost 3 bases and the V segment lost 5 bases, leaving 7 bases of the junction unmatched. The CDR3 runs 14 residues. CDR3 in amino acids: CASSNNRDSYEQYF. CDR3 DNA: TGTGCCAGCAGCAATAACAGGGACAGCTACGAGCAGTACTTC.